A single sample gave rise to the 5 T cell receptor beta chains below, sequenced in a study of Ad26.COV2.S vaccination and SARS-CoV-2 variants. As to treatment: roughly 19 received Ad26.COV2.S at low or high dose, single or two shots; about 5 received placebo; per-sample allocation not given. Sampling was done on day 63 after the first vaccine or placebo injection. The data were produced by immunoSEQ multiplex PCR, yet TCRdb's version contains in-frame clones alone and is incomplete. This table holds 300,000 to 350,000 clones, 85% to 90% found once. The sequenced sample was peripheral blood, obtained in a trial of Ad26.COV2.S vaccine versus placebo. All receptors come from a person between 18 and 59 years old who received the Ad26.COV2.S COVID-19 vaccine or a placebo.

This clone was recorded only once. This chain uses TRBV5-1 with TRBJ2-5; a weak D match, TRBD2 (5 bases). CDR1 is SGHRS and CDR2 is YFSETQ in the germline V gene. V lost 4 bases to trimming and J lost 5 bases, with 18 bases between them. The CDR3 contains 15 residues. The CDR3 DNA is TGCGCCAGCAGCCAACGGGGAAGGGATGTGGAGACCCAGTACTTC. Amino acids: CASSQRGRDVETQYF.

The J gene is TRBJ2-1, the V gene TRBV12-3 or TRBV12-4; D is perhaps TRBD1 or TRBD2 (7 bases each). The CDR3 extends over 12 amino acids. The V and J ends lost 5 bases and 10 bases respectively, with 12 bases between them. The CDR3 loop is CASSPGGLEQFF. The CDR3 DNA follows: TGTGCCAGCAGTCCAGGGGGACTAGAGCAGTTCTTC.

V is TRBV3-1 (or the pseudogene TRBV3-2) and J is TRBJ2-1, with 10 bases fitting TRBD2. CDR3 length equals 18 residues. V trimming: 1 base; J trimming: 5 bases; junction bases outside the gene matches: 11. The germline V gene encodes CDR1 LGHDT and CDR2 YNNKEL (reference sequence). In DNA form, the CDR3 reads TGTGCCAGCAGCCAAGTTTCGTCGCTAGCGGGAGAAGACAATGAGCAGTTCTTC. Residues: CASSQVSSLAGEDNEQFF.

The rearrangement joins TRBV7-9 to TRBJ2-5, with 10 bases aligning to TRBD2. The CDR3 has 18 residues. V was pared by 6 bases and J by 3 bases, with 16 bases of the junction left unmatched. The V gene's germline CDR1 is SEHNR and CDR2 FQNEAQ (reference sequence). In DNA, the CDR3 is TGTGCCAGCAGGCCTACTAGCGGGGCCCATCCATATAAAGAGACCCAGTACTTC. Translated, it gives CASRPTSGAHPYKETQYF.

CDR3 loop: CASSDSSYEQYV. In DNA, the CDR3 is TGTGCCAGCAGTGACTCCTCCTACGAGCAGTACGTC. The gene calls are TRBV6-4 and TRBJ2-7; the D is unclear. The CDR3 spans 12 residues. Germline values: CDR1 MRHNA, CDR2 SNTAGT. The V and J ends lost 0 bases and 0 bases respectively, with 0 bases between them.